One and the same sample provided the 29 T cell receptor beta chains below, sequenced in a study of Graves' ophthalmopathy and Graves' hyperthyroidism. RNA transcripts were the source from which TCR beta CDR3 regions were amplified. A first-round RT-PCR used HTBI primers, followed by a second-round multiplex PCR. TCRdb itself ran the multiplex PCR reads through MiXCR, one entry per CDR3 protein. This table holds 350,000 to 450,000 distinct CDR3 sequences, around 21% found once. Specimen: peripheral blood. All receptors derive from a woman between 18 and 29 years old with stable Graves' hyperthyroidism.

This clonotype was recorded many times. This chain uses TRBV7-3 with TRBJ2-5; tentative D call: TRBD2 (6 bases). CDR1 and CDR2 (germline): SGHTA, FQGTGA. Trimming pared 6 bases from V and 1 base from J, leaving 15 bases between. The CDR3 has 15 residues. CDR3 DNA: TGTGCCAGCAGTCCAACCGGGACTCCCCAAGAGACCCAGTACTTC. Its translation: CASSPTGTPQETQYF.

This clonotype was counted many times. The chain is built from TRBV13 and TRBJ2-7, with D possibly TRBD2 on 5 matching bases. Trimming shortened V by 5 bases and J by 5 bases, and 10 bases separated the two germline ends. Germline CDR1 PRHDT, CDR2 FYEKMQ (reference sequence). The length of the CDR3 is 12 residues. The CDR3 sequence: CASSNLRDEQYF. In DNA, the CDR3 is TGTGCCAGCAGCAACCTGCGGGACGAGCAGTACTTC.

Ten or more counts support this clonotype. This chain connects TRBV5-1 to TRBJ1-2; no firm D call. The CDR3 extends over 14 amino acids. V lost 1 base and J 7 bases, leaving 14 bases between the germline ends. Germline assignment: CDR1 SGHRS and CDR2 YFSETQ. The CDR3 sequence: CASSLSSGEVGYTF. The CDR3 nucleotides are TGCGCCAGCAGCTTGTCATCCGGGGAAGTTGGCTACACCTTC.

The table lists this clonotype with many counts. The CDR3 region is CSARESVAYEQYF. CDR3 DNA: TGCAGTGCTAGAGAAAGCGTAGCCTACGAGCAGTACTTC. V and J are TRBV20-1 and TRBJ2-7; D call uncertain. Trimming took 0 bases from V and 2 from J, leaving 8 bases between them. Germline V lookup: CDR1 DFQATT, CDR2 SNEGSKA (reference sequence). This CDR3 comprises 13 residues.

V usage is TRBV6-1 and J usage is TRBJ1-1, with D uncertain. V dropped 7 bases and J dropped 4 bases, with 10 bases sitting between them. The CDR3 has 12 amino acids. Germline V gene data show CDR1 as MNHNS and CDR2 as SASEGT. CDR3 region: CASTAVLTEAFF. CDR3 nucleotides: TGTGCCAGCACTGCGGTCCTCACTGAAGCTTTCTTT.

V usage is TRBV27 and J usage is TRBJ1-2; D not certain. V was shortened by 4 bases and J by 4 bases, with 16 bases between the two germline ends. The CDR3 covers 15 residues. Germline CDR1 and CDR2: MNHEY and SMNVEV (reference sequence). CDR3 in DNA: TGTGCCAGCAGTTCCCTTGCCGGGCCGTCCTATGGCTACACCTTC. Its translation: CASSSLAGPSYGYTF.

In its sample, this clonotype was seen many times. V and J are TRBV18 and TRBJ1-5; D remains ambiguous. V lost 4 bases, J lost 9 bases, and 13 bases lay in between. The length of the CDR3 is 13 residues. Germline V lookup: CDR1 KGHSH, CDR2 LQKENI. The CDR3 protein is CASSQGGMRPQHF. CDR3 DNA: TGTGCCAGCTCACAGGGAGGGATGCGGCCCCAGCATTTT.

V and J are TRBV27 and TRBJ1-5; D remains ambiguous. Germline V gene data show CDR1 as MNHEY and CDR2 as SMNVEV (reference sequence). Trimming removed 4 bases from V and 0 bases from J, with 4 bases in between. The length of the CDR3 is 13 residues. The CDR3 spells CASSSLSNQPQHF. The CDR3, as DNA: TGTGCCAGCAGTTCACTTAGCAATCAGCCCCAGCATTTT.

This clonotype was detected many times. V gene TRBV20-1 combines with J gene TRBJ2-7; TRBD2 matches 12 bases. V lost 3 bases, J lost 7 bases, and 13 bases stayed unmatched. This CDR3 has 16 residues. Germline lookup yields CDR1 DFQATT and CDR2 SNEGSKA (reference sequence). The CDR3, as DNA: TGCAGTGCTAGCCCCTATCTAGCGGGAGGGCCGGGGGAGCAGTACTTC. Its translation is CSASPYLAGGPGEQYF.

This clonotype has more than one count but fewer than ten. This chain connects TRBV7-2 to TRBJ2-5; 8 nucleotides line up with TRBD2. The germline V gene encodes CDR1 SGHTA and CDR2 FQGNSA. The V and J ends lost 5 bases and 5 bases, in that order; junction bases with no gene match: 7. This CDR3 spans 14 amino acids. The CDR3 region is CASSPGGQVETQYF. CDR3 bases: TGTGCCAGCAGCCCGGGGGGGCAAGTGGAGACCCAGTACTTC. Full variable domain (outside the CDR3, taken from reference TRBV7-2 and TRBJ2-5): GAGVSQSPSNKVTEKGKDVELRCDPISGHTALYWYRQSLGQGLEFLIYFQGNSAPDKSGLPSDRFSAERTGGSVSTLTIQRTQQEDSAVYLCASSPGGQVETQYFGPGTRLLVL.

This clonotype was found a few times. The rearrangement uses TRBV6-2 or TRBV6-3 and TRBJ1-1, with D possibly being TRBD1 (5 bases). The V and J ends lost 6 bases and 3 bases respectively, with 11 bases between them. This CDR3 comprises 13 residues. Germline V gene sequence: CDR1 MNHEY, CDR2 SVGEGT. The CDR3 spells CASRSDSHTEAFF. For the CDR3, the DNA is TGTGCCAGCAGAAGCGACAGCCACACTGAAGCTTTCTTT.

This clonotype was counted only a few times. An end of the junction differs from the germline gene, which may be a read error. The chain joins TRBV12-3 or TRBV12-4 to TRBJ2-4; D gene uncertain. The CDR3 has 15 residues. The CDR3 DNA reads TGTGCCAGCAGTTTAGATGATGGGCAGAAAAACATTAAGTACTTC. It encodes CASSLDDGQKNIKYF.

This clonotype was recorded at least ten times. CDR3 amino acids: CASSLSNSPTRTQYF. The CDR3 DNA is TGTGCCAGCAGTTTATCGAACAGCCCTACGCGGACCCAGTACTTC. The V gene is TRBV12-3 or TRBV12-4, the J gene TRBJ2-5; no reliable D call. V shed 2 bases and J shed 7 bases, with 17 bases lying between them. The length of the CDR3 is 15 residues.

This clonotype was counted many times. This CDR3 is CAWLDRADTGELFF. CDR3 sequence (DNA): TGTGCCTGGTTGGACAGGGCGGACACCGGGGAGCTGTTTTTT. The V call is TRBV30, the J call TRBJ2-2; TRBD1 aligns across 8 bases. The trim removed 5 bases at V and 3 bases at J, leaving 5 bases unmatched. This CDR3 contains 14 residues. Germline lookup yields CDR1 GTSNPN and CDR2 SVGIG (reference sequence).

This chain joins TRBV28 and TRBJ1-1; D is possibly TRBD1 (5 bases). V shed 8 bases and J shed 1 base, with 23 bases lying between them. Germline lookup yields CDR1 MDHEN and CDR2 SYDVKM. This CDR3 comprises 17 residues. The CDR3: CASSFGGRVGRNTEAFF. The DNA for the CDR3 is TGTGCCAGCTCCTTCGGAGGCAGGGTGGGCAGGAACACTGAAGCTTTCTTT. The full variable domain, its missing parts supplied by reference TRBV28 and TRBJ1-1, is DVKVTQSSRYLVKRTGEKVFLECVQDMDHENMFWYRQDPGLGLRLIYFSYDVKMKEKGDIPEGYSVSREKKERFSLILESASTNQTSMYLCASSFGGRVGRNTEAFFGQGTRLTVV.

V usage is TRBV6-2 or TRBV6-3 and J usage is TRBJ1-1; D possibly corresponds to TRBD1 (5 bases). The germline V and J ends were trimmed by 3 bases and 4 bases, with 12 bases remaining between them. This CDR3 region has 14 residues. Germline CDR1 is MNHEY and CDR2 is SVGEGT. The CDR3 DNA is TGTGCCAGCAGTTATGGGGCTGTAGGCACTGAAGCTTTCTTT. This gives the protein CASSYGAVGTEAFF.

This clonotype was detected many times. V and J are TRBV10-3 and TRBJ2-5, with TRBD2 matching 7 bases. This CDR3 has 14 residues. J gave up 5 bases and V 2 bases, and 5 bases lay outside the gene matches. Germline V gene data show CDR1 as ENHRY and CDR2 as SYGVKD. CDR3 protein: CAISEGRGWETQYF. CDR3 in DNA: TGTGCCATCAGTGAGGGGAGGGGTTGGGAGACCCAGTACTTC.

This clonotype occurred once. The chain recombines TRBV18 with TRBJ2-7; possible D gene TRBD2, 6 bases. V lost 3 bases, J lost 4 bases, and 13 bases lay in between. Germline CDR1 is KGHSH and CDR2 is LQKENI. The CDR3 runs to 14 residues. The CDR3 nucleotides read TGTGCCAGCTCACCGAACCGACTAGGATACGAGCAGTACTTC. Its translation: CASSPNRLGYEQYF.

In this sample, this clonotype turned up once. This chain uses TRBV3-1 with TRBJ2-5; TRBD2 agrees at 7 bases. V gave up 4 bases and J gave up 1 base; unmatched junction bases: 12. CDR1 LGHDT and CDR2 YNNKEL come from the germline V gene (reference sequence). This CDR3 has 17 amino acids. The CDR3 here is CASSPVLRDYPQETQYF. CDR3 coding DNA: TGTGCCAGCAGCCCCGTCCTTCGGGACTACCCCCAAGAGACCCAGTACTTC.

The sample holds many counts of this clonotype. V is TRBV7-3 and J is TRBJ1-1; no definite D call. V dropped 3 bases and J dropped 0 bases, with 5 bases sitting between them. Germline V lookup: CDR1 SGHTA, CDR2 FQGTGA. This CDR3 is 13 amino acids long. The CDR3 DNA sequence: TGTGCCAGCAGCTTTAACCTGAACACTGAAGCTTTCTTT. Protein sequence: CASSFNLNTEAFF.

This clonotype was recorded at least ten times. The chain has TRBV5-1 and TRBJ2-5; 9 bases map to TRBD1. CDR1 is SGHRS, CDR2 YFSETQ, per germline. This CDR3 region has 14 residues. V was clipped by 1 base and J by 5 bases; unmatched bases: 3. CDR3 residues: CASSLTGGGETQYF. CDR3 DNA sequence: TGCGCCAGCAGCTTGACAGGGGGCGGGGAGACCCAGTACTTC.

The chain carries TRBV4-1 and TRBJ2-7; D perhaps matches TRBD1 (6 bases). The CDR3 runs to 15 residues. The germline V gene encodes CDR1 MGHRA and CDR2 YSYEKL. The V and J ends lost 1 base and 2 bases respectively, with 12 bases between them. CDR3 sequence (DNA): TGCGCCAGCAGCCAAGGTCGAAACAGGGCCTACGAGCAGTACTTC. Amino acid sequence: CASSQGRNRAYEQYF.

This clonotype appeared many times. The rearrangement joins TRBV7-8 to TRBJ2-7, with 9 bases fitting TRBD2. The CDR3 spans 14 residues. The V gene's germline CDR1 is SGHVS and CDR2 FQNEAQ. The trim removed 6 bases at V and 5 bases at J, leaving 8 bases unmatched. CDR3: CASRQREVGDEQYF. CDR3 in DNA: TGTGCCAGCAGACAGCGGGAGGTAGGGGACGAGCAGTACTTC.

This clonotype was counted at least ten times. The chain is built from TRBV10-3 and TRBJ2-2; a possible D gene is TRBD2 (6 bases). CDR3 length equals 16 residues. CDR1 is ENHRY, CDR2 SYGVKD, per germline. Between the trimmed V and J ends, which lost 0 bases and 4 bases, there was a span of 12 bases. The CDR3, as DNA: TGTGCCATCAGTGAGTCGAGGCTAGCGTCCACCGGGGAGCTGTTTTTT. It codes for CAISESRLASTGELFF.

This clonotype has at least ten counts. CDR3 loop: CSAIVPGDSYEQYF. The DNA for the CDR3 is TGCAGTGCTATAGTCCCAGGGGATTCCTACGAGCAGTACTTC. V is TRBV20-1 and J is TRBJ2-7, with a tentative D call TRBD1 (6 bases). Trimming cost V 4 bases and J 1 base, with 14 bases left between them. CDR1 is DFQATT and CDR2 is SNEGSKA in the germline V gene (reference sequence). CDR3 size: 14 residues.

This clonotype was seen many times. V usage is TRBV29-1 and J usage is TRBJ2-7; a possible D gene is TRBD2 (5 bases). CDR3 length: 11 amino acids. Germline V gene lookup returns CDR1 SQVTM and CDR2 ANQGSEA. CDR3 residues: CTAGLGDEQYF. The CDR3 bases are TGCACCGCGGGTCTTGGGGACGAGCAGTACTTC.

This clonotype occurred many times. The chain couples TRBV12-3 or TRBV12-4 to TRBJ1-2, with 9 nucleotides matching TRBD1. This CDR3 has 12 amino acids. Trimming at V came to 10 bases and at J to 8 bases, leaving 8 bases not matched to a gene. The CDR3 nucleotides read TGTGCCACCAGGACAGGGGTTTTGGGCTACACCTTC. Translating gives CATRTGVLGYTF.

Of note for this clonotype: This CDR3 fails to terminate in the conserved phenylalanine or tryptophan, so it likely reflects a read error. This CDR3 is CASSLGAGSYEQYY. CDR3 DNA sequence: TGTGCCAGCAGCTTAGGGGCGGGGTCCTACGAGCAGTACTAC. The chain combines TRBV9 with TRBJ2-7, with D maybe TRBD2 (6 bases). CDR3 size: 14 residues. Germline V lookup: CDR1 SGDLS, CDR2 YYNGEE. Trimming left V 4 bases short and J 1 base short, with 12 bases between.

This clonotype has at least ten counts. The chain carries TRBV29-1 and TRBJ2-2; D possibly uses TRBD1 or TRBD2 (7 bases each). V was pared by 5 bases and J by 1 base, with 20 bases between. This CDR3 contains 17 residues. CDR1 and CDR2 from the germline V gene are SQVTM and ANQGSEA. For the CDR3, the DNA is TGCAGCGTTCGGGCGGGGGCTGGGACAGAGAACACCGGGGAGCTGTTTTTT. Its protein product is CSVRAGAGTENTGELFF.